This T cell receptor beta chain was documented in a study of blood T cell repertoires in COVID-19. The CDR3 consists of 14 residues. V trimming: 2 bases; J trimming: 13 bases; junction bases outside the gene matches: 10. Germline assignment: CDR1 SNHLY and CDR2 FYNNEI. Sequencing used immunoSEQ multiplex PCR; TCRdb keeps in-frame clones, though not all of them. The sample has about 170,000 clones; around 82% are singletons. Material for sequencing was peripheral blood. The chain recombines TRBV2 with TRBJ2-7, with 11 bases identical to TRBD2. This sequence originates from a man older than 75 with COVID-19, enrolled during active disease. This CDR3 reads CASSERGSGGVSYF. CDR3 nucleotide sequence: TGTGCCAGCAGTGAAAGGGGTAGCGGGGGGGTTTCATACTTC.